The entry that follows covers one TCR beta chain sequence. This clone was detected a few times. Its antigen is unknown. Base quality data are lacking; no much larger clone is found one base away. This entry belongs to a study of blood T cell repertoires in COVID-19 (dated by TCRdb to 2018 to 2021). Describing the broader study: Collaborator samples came from the United States, Italy and Spain and covered acute and convalescent phases of COVID-19. The material from the prospective study consisted of cDNA or gDNA derived from T cells, B-cell-depleted T cells, or PBMCs. The dataset comprised deeply sampled blood TCRbeta repertoires from subjects exposed to, actively infected with, or recovered from COVID-19. A freely available public database, intended as a resource for researchers studying the immune response to SARS-CoV-2, is where the repertoires were released. Samples were obtained from the ongoing ImmuneRACE study (first 160 participants) and from approximately 1,200 subjects provided by 6 global collaborators. The sample metadata nearly always contained a de-identified subject ID, COVID-19 status, age in years and sex. Where HLA class I and class II types were available, the types were taken from metadata supplied by the sample provider, not from assay-based typing.

The full study reports these points: The quantity of clinical and demographic metadata differed by source and by participant and was supplied without curation.

CDR1 and CDR2, per the germline V gene, are SGHTA and FQGNSA. Cut back by 3 bases and 1 base, the V and J ends lie 10 bases apart. Its CDR3 holds 15 amino acids, cysteine through phenylalanine. Just the 45-base CDR3 DNA is kept, in frame starting at base 1. Each collaborating institution followed its own protocols to collect whole blood in K2EDTA tubes. For TCRbeta analysis, collaborators shipped samples as frozen whole blood, isolated PBMCs, or DNA extracted from either of those sample types. TCRbeta CDR3 regions were amplified from genomic DNA by means of the immunoSEQ Assay, a bias-controlled multiplex PCR. The authors' analysis ran thus. Within the assay, amplification of reference gene primers was used to estimate how many nucleated cells each sample contained. Sequence reads were collapsed and filtered to measure the absolute abundance of every unique TCRbeta CDR3 rearrangement. For each sample, productive Simpson clonality was calculated as the square root of Simpson's diversity index over productive rearrangements. What TCRdb holds here is the immuneACCESS table cut down to in-frame rearrangements. Part of the clones is not present; checked against another copy, under half of the missing clones reflect an unresolved V gene, and the others are unexplained. For V, J and clone size, that table is used; D and trimming come from the DNA. The sample data list around 70,000 clones, and 70% to 80% of these were observed just once. Of the sample, 26% is held by the ten largest clones.

Here the chain combines TRBV7-2 and TRBJ1-5; the D gene remains uncertain. Sample: peripheral blood. The clonotype originates from a man in his sixties with active or convalescent COVID-19. The nucleotide sequence is given as TGTGCCAGCAGCTTTTCCTTGTCGAGCAATCAGCCCCAGCATTTT. This translates into CASSFSLSSNQPQHF.